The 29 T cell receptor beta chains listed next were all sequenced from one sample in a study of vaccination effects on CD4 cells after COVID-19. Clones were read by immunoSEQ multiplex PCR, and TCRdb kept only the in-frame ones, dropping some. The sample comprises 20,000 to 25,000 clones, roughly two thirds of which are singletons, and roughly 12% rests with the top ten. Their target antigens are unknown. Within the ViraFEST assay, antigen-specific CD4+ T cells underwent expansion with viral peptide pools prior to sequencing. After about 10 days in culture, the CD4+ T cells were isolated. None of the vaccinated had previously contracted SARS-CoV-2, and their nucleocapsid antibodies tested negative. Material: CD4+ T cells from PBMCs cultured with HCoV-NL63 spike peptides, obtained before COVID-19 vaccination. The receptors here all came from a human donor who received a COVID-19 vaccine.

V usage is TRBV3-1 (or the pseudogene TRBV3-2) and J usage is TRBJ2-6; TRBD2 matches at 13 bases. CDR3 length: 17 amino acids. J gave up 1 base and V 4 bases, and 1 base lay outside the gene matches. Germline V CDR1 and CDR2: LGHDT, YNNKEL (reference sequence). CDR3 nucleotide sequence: TGTGCCAGCAGCCCGGGACTAGCGGGGTCTGGGGCCAACGTCCTGACTTTC. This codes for CASSPGLAGSGANVLTF.

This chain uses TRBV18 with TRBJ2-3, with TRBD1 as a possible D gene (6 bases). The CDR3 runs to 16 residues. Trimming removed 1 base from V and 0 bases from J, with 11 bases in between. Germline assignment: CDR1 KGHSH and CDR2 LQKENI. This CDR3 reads CASSPLRTGSTDTQYF. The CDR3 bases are TGTGCCAGCTCACCACTTAGAACAGGGAGCACAGATACGCAGTATTTT.

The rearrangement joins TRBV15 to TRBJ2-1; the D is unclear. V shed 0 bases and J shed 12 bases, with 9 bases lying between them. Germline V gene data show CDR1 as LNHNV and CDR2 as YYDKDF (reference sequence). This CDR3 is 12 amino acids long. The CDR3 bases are TGTGCCACCAGCAGAGATGATTTGGTGCAGTTCTTC. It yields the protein CATSRDDLVQFF.

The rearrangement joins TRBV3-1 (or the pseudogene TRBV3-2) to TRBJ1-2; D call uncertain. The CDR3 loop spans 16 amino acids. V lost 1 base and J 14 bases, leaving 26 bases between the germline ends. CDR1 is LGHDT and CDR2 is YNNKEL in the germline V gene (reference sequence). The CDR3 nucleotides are TGTGCCAGCAGCCAAGGAGCGTTGGTTGACCGCACCACTTTAACCTTC. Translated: CASSQGALVDRTTLTF.

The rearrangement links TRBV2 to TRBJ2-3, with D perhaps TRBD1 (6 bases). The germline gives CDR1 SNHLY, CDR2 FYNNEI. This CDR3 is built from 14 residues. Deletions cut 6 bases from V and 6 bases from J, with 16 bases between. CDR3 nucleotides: TGTGCCAGCAGCGCAAGGACAGCATCTGATACGCAGTATTTT. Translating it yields CASSARTASDTQYF.

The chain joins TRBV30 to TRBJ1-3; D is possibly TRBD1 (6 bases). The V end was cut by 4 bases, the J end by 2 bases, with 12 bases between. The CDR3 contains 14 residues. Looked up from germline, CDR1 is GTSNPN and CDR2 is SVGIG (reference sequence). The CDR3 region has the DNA TGTGCCTGGACGGCAGGGGTCACTGGAAACACCATATATTTT. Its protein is CAWTAGVTGNTIYF.

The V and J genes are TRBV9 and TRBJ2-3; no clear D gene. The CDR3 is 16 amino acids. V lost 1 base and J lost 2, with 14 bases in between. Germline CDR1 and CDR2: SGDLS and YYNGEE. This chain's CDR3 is CASSVNGGVNTDTQYF. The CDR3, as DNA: TGTGCCAGCAGCGTAAACGGTGGGGTGAACACAGATACGCAGTATTTT.

The DNA for the CDR3 is TGTGCCAGCATTCTGGATTCCTACAATGAGCAGTTCTTC. It encodes CASILDSYNEQFF. The chain joins TRBV2 to TRBJ2-1, with no clear D. CDR1 and CDR2 (germline): SNHLY, FYNNEI. This CDR3 is built from 13 residues. Deletions cut 7 bases from V and 1 base from J, with 8 bases between. Full variable domain (missing parts from reference TRBV2 and TRBJ2-1): EPEVTQTPSHQVTQMGQEVILRCVPISNHLYFYWYRQILGQKVEFLVSFYNNEISEKSEIFDDQFSVERPDGSNFTLKIRSTKLEDSAMYFCASILDSYNEQFFGPGTRLTVL.

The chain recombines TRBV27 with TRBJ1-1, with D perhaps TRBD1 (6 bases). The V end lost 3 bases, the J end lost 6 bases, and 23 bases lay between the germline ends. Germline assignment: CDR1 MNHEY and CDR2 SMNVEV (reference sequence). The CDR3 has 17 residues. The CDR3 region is CASSFVGGWRGFAEAFF. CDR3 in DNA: TGTGCCAGCAGTTTCGTTGGAGGGTGGAGGGGGTTCGCTGAAGCTTTCTTT.

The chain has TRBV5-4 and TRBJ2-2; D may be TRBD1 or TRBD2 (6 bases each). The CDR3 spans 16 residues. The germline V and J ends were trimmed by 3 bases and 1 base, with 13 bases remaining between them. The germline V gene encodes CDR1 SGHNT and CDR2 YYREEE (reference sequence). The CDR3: CASSSGAGRNTGELFF. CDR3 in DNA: TGTGCCAGCAGCTCGGGGGCAGGGAGGAACACCGGGGAGCTGTTTTTT.

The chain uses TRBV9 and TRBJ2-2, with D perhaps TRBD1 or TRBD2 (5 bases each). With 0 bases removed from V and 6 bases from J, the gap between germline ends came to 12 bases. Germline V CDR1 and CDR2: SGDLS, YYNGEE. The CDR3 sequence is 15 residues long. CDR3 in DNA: TGTGCCAGCAGCGTAGGATGGGGGACGGCCGGGGAGCTGTTTTTT. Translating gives CASSVGWGTAGELFF.

CDR3 nucleotides: TGTGCCAGCAGTCTGGGGGAGACCGGGGAGCTGTTTTTT. Translation: CASSLGETGELFF. This chain uses TRBV2 with TRBJ2-2; D possibly matches TRBD1 or TRBD2 (5 bases each). Per germline, CDR1 SNHLY and CDR2 FYNNEI. The CDR3 contains 13 residues. V lost 5 bases, J lost 5 bases, and 9 bases lay in between.

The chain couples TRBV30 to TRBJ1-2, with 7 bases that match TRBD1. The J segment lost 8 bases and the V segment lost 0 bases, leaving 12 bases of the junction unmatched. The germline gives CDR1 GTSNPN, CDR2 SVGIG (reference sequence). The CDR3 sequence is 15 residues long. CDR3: CAWSVFRTGAGGYTF. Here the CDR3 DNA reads TGTGCCTGGAGTGTATTCCGGACAGGCGCGGGAGGCTACACCTTC.

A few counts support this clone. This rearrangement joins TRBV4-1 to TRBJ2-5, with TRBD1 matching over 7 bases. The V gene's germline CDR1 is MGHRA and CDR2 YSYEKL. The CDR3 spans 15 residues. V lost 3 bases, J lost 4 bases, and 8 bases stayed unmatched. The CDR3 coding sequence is TGCGCCAGCAGCCAGAATACACAGGGGCGAGAGACCCAGTACTTC. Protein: CASSQNTQGRETQYF.

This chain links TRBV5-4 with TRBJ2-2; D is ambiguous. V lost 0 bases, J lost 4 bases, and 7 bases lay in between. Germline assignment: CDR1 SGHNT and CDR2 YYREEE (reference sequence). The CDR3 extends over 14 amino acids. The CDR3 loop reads CASSLGVSTGELFF. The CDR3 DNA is TGTGCCAGCAGCTTGGGAGTATCCACCGGGGAGCTGTTTTTT.

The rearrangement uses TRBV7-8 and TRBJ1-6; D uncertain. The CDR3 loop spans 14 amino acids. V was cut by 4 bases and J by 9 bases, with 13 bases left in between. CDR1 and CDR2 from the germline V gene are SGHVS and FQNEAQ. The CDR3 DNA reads TGTGCCAGCAGCTGGGCCCTGGAGAGTTCACCCCTCCACTTT. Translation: CASSWALESSPLHF.

CDR3 in amino acids: CATSDVGGDTQYF. CDR3 DNA: TGTGCCACCAGTGATGTGGGGGGAGATACGCAGTATTTT. V gene TRBV24-1 combines with J gene TRBJ2-3, with TRBD2 as a possible D gene (6 bases). Trimming removed 3 bases at V and 5 bases at J, with 8 bases between. Germline CDR1 is KGHDR and CDR2 is SFDVKD. This CDR3 contains 13 residues.

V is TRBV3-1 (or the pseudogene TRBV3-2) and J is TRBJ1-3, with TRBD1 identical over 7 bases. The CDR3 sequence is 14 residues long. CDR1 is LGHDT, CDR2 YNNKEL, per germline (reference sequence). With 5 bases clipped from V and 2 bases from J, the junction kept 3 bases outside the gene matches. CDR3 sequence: CASSFGTAGNTIYF. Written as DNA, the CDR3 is TGTGCCAGCAGCTTCGGGACAGCTGGAAACACCATATATTTT.

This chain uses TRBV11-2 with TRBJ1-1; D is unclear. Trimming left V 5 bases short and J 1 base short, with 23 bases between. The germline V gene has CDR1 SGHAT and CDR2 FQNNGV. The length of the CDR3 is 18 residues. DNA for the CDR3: TGTGCCAGCAGCCGGGCAGTGGTCTCGGGGTCGTGGAACACTGAAGCTTTCTTT. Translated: CASSRAVVSGSWNTEAFF.

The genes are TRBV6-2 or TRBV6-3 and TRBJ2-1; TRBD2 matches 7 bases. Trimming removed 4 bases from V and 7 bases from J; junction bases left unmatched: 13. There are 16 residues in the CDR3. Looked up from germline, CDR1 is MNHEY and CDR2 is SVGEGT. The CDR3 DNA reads TGTGCCAGCAGTTCCAGTAGCGGGTCCTCCTTGAATGAGCAGTTCTTC. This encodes CASSSSSGSSLNEQFF.

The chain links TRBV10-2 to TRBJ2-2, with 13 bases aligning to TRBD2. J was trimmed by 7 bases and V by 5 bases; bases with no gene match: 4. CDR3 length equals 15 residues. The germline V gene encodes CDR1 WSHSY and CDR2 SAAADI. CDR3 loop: CASSTSGGVGGELFF. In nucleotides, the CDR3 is TGCGCCAGCAGTACTAGCGGGGGGGTTGGCGGGGAGCTGTTTTTT.

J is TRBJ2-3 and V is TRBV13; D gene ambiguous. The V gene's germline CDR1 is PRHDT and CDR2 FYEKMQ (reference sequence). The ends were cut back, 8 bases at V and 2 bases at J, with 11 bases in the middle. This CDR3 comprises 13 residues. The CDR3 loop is CASSSPLTDTQYF. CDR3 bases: TGTGCCAGCTCGTCTCCTCTCACAGATACGCAGTATTTT.

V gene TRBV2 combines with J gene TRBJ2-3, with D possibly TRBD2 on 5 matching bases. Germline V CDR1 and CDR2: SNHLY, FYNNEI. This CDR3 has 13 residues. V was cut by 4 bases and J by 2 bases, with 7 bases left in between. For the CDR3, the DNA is TGTGCCAGCAGTGGAGACTACACAGATACGCAGTATTTT. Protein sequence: CASSGDYTDTQYF. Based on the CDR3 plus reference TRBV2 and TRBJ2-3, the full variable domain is EPEVTQTPSHQVTQMGQEVILRCVPISNHLYFYWYRQILGQKVEFLVSFYNNEISEKSEIFDDQFSVERPDGSNFTLKIRSTKLEDSAMYFCASSGDYTDTQYFGPGTRLTVL.

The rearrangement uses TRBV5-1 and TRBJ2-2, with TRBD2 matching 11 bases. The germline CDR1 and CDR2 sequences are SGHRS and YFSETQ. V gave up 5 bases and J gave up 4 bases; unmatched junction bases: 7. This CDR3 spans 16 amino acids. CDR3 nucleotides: TGCGCCAGCAGGACTAGCGGGGCTGAGTCCACCGGGGAGCTGTTTTTT. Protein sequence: CASRTSGAESTGELFF.

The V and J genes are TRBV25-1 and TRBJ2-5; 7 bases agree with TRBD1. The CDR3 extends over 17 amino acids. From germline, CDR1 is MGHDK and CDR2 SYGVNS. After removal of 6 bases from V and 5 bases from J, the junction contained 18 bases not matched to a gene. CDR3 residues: CASSGNRGRYIGETQYF. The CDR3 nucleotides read TGTGCCAGCAGCGGGAACAGGGGCCGCTACATAGGGGAGACCCAGTACTTC.

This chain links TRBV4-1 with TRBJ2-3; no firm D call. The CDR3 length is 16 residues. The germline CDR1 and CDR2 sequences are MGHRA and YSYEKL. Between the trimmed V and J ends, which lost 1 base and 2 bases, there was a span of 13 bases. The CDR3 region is CASSQVGILPTDTQYF. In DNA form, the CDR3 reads TGCGCCAGCAGCCAAGTTGGAATCCTACCCACAGATACGCAGTATTTT.

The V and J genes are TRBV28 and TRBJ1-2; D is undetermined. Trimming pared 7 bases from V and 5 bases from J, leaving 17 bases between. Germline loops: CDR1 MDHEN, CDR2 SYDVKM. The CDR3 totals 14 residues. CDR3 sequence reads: CASIPGLASYGYTF. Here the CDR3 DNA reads TGTGCCAGCATCCCCGGACTGGCCTCTTATGGCTACACCTTC.

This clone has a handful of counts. This chain's CDR3 is CASSFGRVYQETQYF. As DNA, the CDR3 is TGTGCCAGCAGCTTCGGCAGGGTTTACCAAGAGACCCAGTACTTC. V usage is TRBV7-7 and J usage is TRBJ2-5; possible D gene TRBD1, 5 bases. V was pared by 3 bases and J by 0 bases, with 11 bases between. The CDR3 runs to 15 residues. The germline V gene has CDR1 SSHAT and CDR2 FNYEAQ (reference sequence).

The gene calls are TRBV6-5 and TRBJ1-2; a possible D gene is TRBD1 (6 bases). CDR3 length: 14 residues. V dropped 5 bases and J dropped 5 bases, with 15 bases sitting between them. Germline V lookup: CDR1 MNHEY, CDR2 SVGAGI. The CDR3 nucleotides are TGTGCCAGCAGTCCCCGCAGGGGTGGGTATGGCTACACCTTC. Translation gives CASSPRRGGYGYTF.